The 11 T cell receptor beta chains below were found in one sample sequenced in a study of blood T cell repertoires in COVID-19. This table comes from immunoSEQ multiplex PCR, and its TCRdb copy is limited to in-frame clones, with some not included. The sample lists 200,000 to 250,000 clones, roughly nine tenths occurring once. Sequenced sample: PBMCs or T cells enriched from blood (not recorded which). The receptor set was obtained from a woman between 45 and 60 years old in a cohort exposed to, infected with or recovered from COVID-19 (not recorded which).

The chain joins TRBV5-1 to TRBJ2-3; 10 nucleotides align to TRBD1. Germline CDR1 is SGHRS and CDR2 is YFSETQ. Losses at the gene ends were 7 bases for V and 2 bases for J; bases not matched to a gene: 7. The CDR3 extends over 15 amino acids. CDR3 protein: CASGGGTGVTDTQYF. CDR3 coding DNA: TGCGCCAGCGGGGGTGGGACAGGGGTCACAGATACGCAGTATTTT.

The chain links TRBV18 to TRBJ2-7; TRBD2 is a possible D gene (7 bases). Germline V gene data show CDR1 as KGHSH and CDR2 as LQKENI. The ends were cut back, 4 bases at V and 6 bases at J, with 10 bases in the middle. The CDR3 runs to 12 residues. The CDR3 nucleotides are TGTGCCAGCTCACAAAGGGGGGGCGAGCAGTACTTC. This sequence encodes CASSQRGGEQYF.

This clone has a single count. The V call is TRBV28, the J call TRBJ1-5, with TRBD1 matching 7 bases. Germline CDR1 is MDHEN and CDR2 is SYDVKM. J gave up 4 bases and V 3 bases, and 12 bases lay outside the gene matches. The CDR3 contains 17 residues. Here the CDR3 reads CASSFFGRSGGNQPQHF. The DNA for the CDR3 is TGTGCCAGCAGTTTTTTCGGACGGTCAGGGGGTAATCAGCCCCAGCATTTT.

The chain links TRBV5-1 to TRBJ1-2; TRBD1 matches at 7 bases. The CDR3 has 15 residues. CDR1 is SGHRS and CDR2 is YFSETQ in the germline V gene. The trim removed 3 bases at V and 1 base at J, leaving 6 bases unmatched. The CDR3 region is CASSYGGTDNYGYTF. As DNA, the CDR3 is TGCGCCAGCAGCTATGGGGGGACAGATAACTATGGCTACACCTTC.

The rearrangement uses TRBV18 and TRBJ2-1; 11 bases map to TRBD2. CDR1 KGHSH and CDR2 LQKENI come from the germline V gene. The length of the CDR3 is 16 residues. J gave up 2 bases and V 1 base, and 1 base lay outside the gene matches. This CDR3 reads CASSPLLAGAYNEQFF. DNA of the CDR3: TGTGCCAGCTCACCACTACTAGCGGGGGCCTACAATGAGCAGTTCTTC.

The chain uses TRBV7-2 and TRBJ2-7; 8 bases are a match to TRBD2. CDR3 length: 15 amino acids. Germline V gene data show CDR1 as SGHTA and CDR2 as FQGNSA. The J segment lost 7 bases and the V segment lost 1 base, leaving 9 bases of the junction unmatched. CDR3 sequence (DNA): TGTGCCAGCAGCTTAGATACGGGGGGGCCGCGAGAGCAGTACTTC. Protein sequence: CASSLDTGGPREQYF. Together with reference TRBV7-2 and TRBJ2-7, the CDR3 gives the full variable domain: GAGVSQSPSNKVTEKGKDVELRCDPISGHTALYWYRQSLGQGLEFLIYFQGNSAPDKSGLPSDRFSAERTGGSVSTLTIQRTQQEDSAVYLCASSLDTGGPREQYFGPGTRLTVT.

The chain uses TRBV4-2 and TRBJ1-2, with D unresolved. The CDR3 covers 15 residues. In germline, CDR1 is LGHNA, CDR2 YNFKEQ. V lost 1 base and J lost 0, with 9 bases in between. The CDR3 loop is CASSQGERTNYGYTF. CDR3 sequence (DNA): TGTGCCAGCAGCCAAGGGGAGCGAACTAACTATGGCTACACCTTC.

The rearrangement uses TRBV5-1 and TRBJ2-2; D gene ambiguous. CDR1 and CDR2 (germline): SGHRS, YFSETQ. V lost 4 bases and J lost 0, with 10 bases in between. This CDR3 region has 15 residues. Written as DNA, the CDR3 is TGCGCCAGCAGCACAAACAGTGCGAACACCGGGGAGCTGTTTTTT. It translates to CASSTNSANTGELFF. The full variable domain, with the rest looked up from reference TRBV5-1 and TRBJ2-2, is KAGVTQTPRYLIKTRGQQVTLSCSPISGHRSVSWYQQTPGQGLQFLFEYFSETQRNKGNFPGRFSGRQFSNSRSEMNVSTLELGDSALYLCASSTNSANTGELFFGEGSRLTVL.

This chain connects TRBV6-5 to TRBJ1-1; a weak D match, TRBD1 (5 bases). The length of the CDR3 is 14 residues. V was trimmed by 0 bases and J by 3 bases, leaving 8 bases between them. Germline CDR1 MNHEY, CDR2 SVGAGI. Here the CDR3 reads CASSYSKGYTEAFF. The DNA of the CDR3 is TGTGCCAGCAGTTACTCAAAGGGGTACACTGAAGCTTTCTTT.

This sequence joins TRBV2 and TRBJ1-5; D unclear. V was clipped by 4 bases and J by 4 bases, with 11 bases between them. Germline V lookup: CDR1 SNHLY, CDR2 FYNNEI. CDR3 length equals 14 residues. DNA of the CDR3: TGTGCCAGCAGTGGGGAAGAGGGTAATCAGCCCCAGCATTTT. Protein product: CASSGEEGNQPQHF.

This clone appeared a single time. The chain joins TRBV15 to TRBJ1-2, with 9 bases fitting TRBD1. The CDR3 is 16 residues long. J was trimmed by 2 bases and V by 5 bases; bases with no gene match: 9. In germline, CDR1 is LNHNV, CDR2 YYDKDF (reference sequence). The CDR3 nucleotides are TGTGCCACCAGCGTCCGAACCGGGACAGGGAACTATGGCTACACCTTC. This codes for CATSVRTGTGNYGYTF. The whole variable domain, filled in from reference TRBV15 and TRBJ1-2, reads DAMVIQNPRYQVTQFGKPVTLSCSQTLNHNVMYWYQQKSSQAPKLLFHYYDKDFNNEADTPDNFQSRRPNTSFCFLDIRSPGLGDTAMYLCATSVRTGTGNYGYTFGSGTRLTVV.